This T cell receptor (beta chain) was recovered during a study of blood T cell repertoires in COVID-19 (dated by TCRdb to between 2020 and 2021). For the study in its entirety: Samples covering the acute and convalescent phases of COVID-19 were provided by collaborators in the United States, Italy and Spain. The material from the prospective study consisted of cDNA or gDNA derived from T cells, B-cell-depleted T cells, or PBMCs. The dataset comprised deeply sampled blood TCRbeta repertoires from subjects exposed to, actively infected with, or recovered from COVID-19. The repertoires were released in a freely available public database meant as a resource for research on the immune response to SARS-CoV-2. Samples were obtained from the ongoing ImmuneRACE study (first 160 participants) and from some 1,300 subjects provided by 6 global collaborators. Sample metadata almost always included a de-identified subject ID, COVID-19 status, age in years and sex. HLA class I and class II types, where available, came from metadata supplied by the sample provider rather than from assay-based typing. General conclusions and limits of the study: The quantity of clinical and demographic metadata differed by source and by participant and was supplied without curation.

The immunoSEQ Assay, a bias-controlled multiplex PCR, was used to amplify TCRbeta CDR3 regions from genomic DNA. The study's own analysis went as follows. The number of nucleated cells in each sample was estimated by amplification of reference gene primers within the assay. Sequence reads were collapsed and filtered to measure the absolute abundance of every unique TCRbeta CDR3 rearrangement. Productive Simpson clonality was computed per sample as the square root of Simpson's diversity index over productive rearrangements. This is the immuneACCESS table as TCRdb keeps it, with only in-frame sequences that have V and J called. A part of the clones is gone; compared with another copy, unresolved V genes explain less than half, and the rest is unexplained. V and J calls and clone size are as listed in that table; D and trimming were resolved from the DNA. The sample table holds roughly 250,000 clones, of which nearly 90% were seen once. Around 2% of the sample belongs to the ten largest clones.

About this clone itself: The antigen it binds to is not known. Base quality data are lacking; no much larger clone is found one base away.

Samples from volunteer blood donors who had recovered from COVID-19 were contributed by a second Seattle source. The collaborating institutions used their own protocols to collect whole blood in K2EDTA tubes. For TCRbeta analysis, collaborators shipped samples in one of three forms: frozen whole blood, isolated PBMCs, or DNA extracted from either of those sample types. From the cysteine up to the phenylalanine, the CDR3 has a length of 16 residues. Kept here is only the CDR3 DNA, which spans 48 bases and is read in frame from base 1. CDR1 and CDR2, per the germline V gene, are SGHTA and FQGNSA. The junction shows trimming of 2 bases on V and 0 bases on J, and the gene matches do not reach 4 bases of it.

Specimen: peripheral blood. The rearrangement combines TRBV7-2 with TRBJ2-3; TRBD2 aligns with 8 central bases. The sequence came from a woman in her thirties or forties who had recovered from COVID-19. The DNA reads as follows: TGTGCCAGCAGCTTAAGAAGCGGGAGAAGCACAGATACGCAGTATTTT. This encodes CASSLRSGRSTDTQYF.